Many counts were recorded for the clone carrying this TCR beta chain. The CDR3 runs to 14 residues. Germline CDR1 MNHEY, CDR2 SMNVEV (reference sequence). Trimming stripped 2 bases from V and 6 bases from J, with 12 bases between. The sample's time point: newly diagnosed GD, antithyroid drugs for less than 3 months. The TCR library was made from RNA that had been extracted from PBMCs in TRIzol. Arm-PCR of CDR3 regions with iRepertoire HTBI primers generated TCR beta libraries. TCRdb reprocessed the multiplex PCR reads via MiXCR and lists one record per CDR3 protein. Here the sample spans 530,000 or so distinct CDR3 sequences, roughly 13% being singletons. This entry belongs to a study of regulatory T cells in long-lasting Graves disease. The same specimen was also included in a second study, on T cells in Graves' hyperthyroidism and ophthalmopathy.

This chain uses TRBV27 with TRBJ2-3; possible D gene TRBD2, 5 bases. Specimen: peripheral blood mononuclear cells (PBMCs), collected at new diagnosis, from a patient treated with antithyroid drugs. This TCR came from a young man with Graves disease. CDR3 DNA sequence: TGTGCCAGCAGTTTACAGACCCCGGGGGATACGCAGTATTTT. Translating it yields CASSLQTPGDTQYF.